This T cell receptor (beta chain) was captured by sequencing in a study of vaccination and CD4 T cells after COVID-19. Remarks on this clonotype: Its target is unknown.

The CDR3 length is 15 residues. Deletions cut 0 bases from V and 2 bases from J, with 7 bases between. Germline V gene lookup returns CDR1 SGHVS and CDR2 FQNEAQ. CD4+ T cells that had been cultured provided DNA sequenced with the Oncomine TCR Beta short-read assay. One entry per CDR3 protein, called by TCRdb with MiXCR from the PCR reads. The data contain fewer than 4,500 distinct CDR3 sequences, about a third of them seen just once; the ten biggest clones take up approximately 30%. Treatment of the sample: roughly 11-day PBMC culture with coronavirus spike peptide pools or control peptides (ViraFEST assay).

Sequencing was carried out using CD4+ T cells from blood, cultured in vitro. The receptor was derived from a human donor who had recovered from COVID-19. V usage is TRBV7-8 and J usage is TRBJ2-2, with D uncertain. CDR3 DNA: TGTGCCAGCAGCTTAGCGGGCCGTAACACCGGGGAGCTGTTTTTT. Amino acids: CASSLAGRNTGELFF. Full variable domain (remainder filled in from reference TRBV7-8 and TRBJ2-2): GAGVSQSPRYKVAKRGQDVALRCDPISGHVSLFWYQQALGQGPEFLTYFQNEAQLDKSGLPSDRFFAERPEGSVSTLKIQRTQQEDSAVYLCASSLAGRNTGELFFGEGSRLTVL.